One and the same sample provided the 8 T cell receptor beta chains below, sequenced in a study of T cells after yellow fever vaccination. TCRdb processed the 5' RACE reads anew with MiXCR; each CDR3 protein has one entry. The top ten clones hold 17% of a sample with around 530,000 distinct CDR3 sequences, around a sixth of them seen once. This specimen consisted of PBMCs, obtained 5 to 6 days after the first yellow fever vaccination. All receptors derive from a young man who received the YFV17D yellow fever vaccine.

This clonotype has just a few counts. The chain has TRBV20-1 and TRBJ1-1, with D perhaps matching TRBD1 (6 bases). V lost 4 bases and J 5 bases, leaving 14 bases between the germline ends. The length of the CDR3 is 13 residues. CDR1 is DFQATT and CDR2 is SNEGSKA in the germline V gene (reference sequence). The CDR3 nucleotides read TGCAGTGCTATAGGGGGGGCGGGAACTGAAGCTTTCTTT. It encodes CSAIGGAGTEAFF.

Many counts were recorded for this clonotype. The V gene is TRBV12-3 or TRBV12-4, the J gene TRBJ2-1; the D call may be TRBD1 or TRBD2 (5 bases each). CDR3 length: 15 residues. V was shortened by 5 bases and J by 0 bases, with 11 bases between the two germline ends. The CDR3 sequence: CASSGGRGSYNEQFF. The DNA for the CDR3 is TGTGCCAGCAGTGGGGGACGGGGCTCCTACAATGAGCAGTTCTTC.

This clonotype was seen a handful of times. This sequence joins TRBV29-1 and TRBJ2-3; TRBD1 or TRBD2 may be the D gene (5 bases each). Trimming cost V 4 bases and J 3 bases, with 11 bases left between them. CDR1 is SQVTM, CDR2 ANQGSEA, per germline. There are 13 residues in the CDR3. In nucleotides, the CDR3 is TGCAGCGTTGTTGAGGGGACGACAGATACGCAGTATTTT. It yields the protein CSVVEGTTDTQYF.

J is TRBJ2-5 and V is TRBV29-1, with D maybe TRBD1 (6 bases). Trimming shortened V by 1 base and J by 2 bases, and 8 bases separated the two germline ends. Germline loops: CDR1 SQVTM, CDR2 ANQGSEA. The CDR3 has 13 residues. CDR3 sequence (DNA): TGCAGCGTTGAAGGACAGGAGCAAGAGACCCAGTACTTC. It encodes CSVEGQEQETQYF.

This clonotype has only a few counts. This chain connects TRBV7-6 to TRBJ1-2; D perhaps matches TRBD1 (6 bases). CDR3 length equals 14 residues. V gave up 5 bases and J gave up 7 bases, with 17 bases separating them. Germline V gene sequence: CDR1 SGHVS, CDR2 FNYEAQ. The CDR3 DNA reads TGTGCCAGCAGCGAATGGCAGGGGAGGCGTGGCTACACCTTC. This gives the protein CASSEWQGRRGYTF.

The chain links TRBV6-1 to TRBJ1-5; TRBD1 is a possible D gene (6 bases). The CDR3 is made up of 15 amino acids. V was trimmed by 5 bases and J by 6 bases, leaving 17 bases between them. Germline CDR1 MNHNS, CDR2 SASEGT. The CDR3 DNA is TGTGCCAGCAGTCCACAGGGTTGGGGGGGTCAGCCCCAGCATTTT. Translating gives CASSPQGWGGQPQHF.

The chain couples TRBV4-3 to TRBJ1-1; D ambiguous. Germline lookup yields CDR1 LGHNA and CDR2 YSLEER. The CDR3 consists of 15 residues. V lost 1 base and J 0 bases, leaving 9 bases between the germline ends. This chain's CDR3 is CASSQAGRVNTEAFF. The DNA for the CDR3 is TGCGCCAGCAGCCAAGCGGGCCGGGTGAACACTGAAGCTTTCTTT.

This clonotype occurred many times. This chain links TRBV7-2 with TRBJ2-5, with 14 bases aligning to TRBD2. The V gene end was trimmed by 5 bases and the J gene end by 2 bases; junction bases not matched to a gene: 7. Germline V gene lookup returns CDR1 SGHTA and CDR2 FQGNSA. The CDR3 covers 17 residues. CDR3 sequence: CASSTGLAGAKQETQYF. The CDR3 region has the DNA TGTGCCAGCAGCACGGGACTAGCGGGGGCGAAACAAGAGACCCAGTACTTC.